This T cell receptor beta chain derives from a study of shared clonotypes between healthy human individuals. General observations from the study: Clonotypes shared by all four sorted-subset donors had higher generation probabilities than non-shared clonotypes.

Germline V gene sequence: CDR1 GTSNPN, CDR2 SVGIG (reference sequence). With 4 bases removed from V and 5 bases from J, the gap between germline ends came to 14 bases. The CDR3 spans 14 residues. Details on this clone: The antigen remains unidentified.

Donors included only healthy HIV-negative adults lacking recent acute infections or vaccinations. Per the original methods: Because ImmunoSEQ provided only junction sequences with no quality scores, the filtering differed. Data came from immunoSEQ multiplex PCR; TCRdb stores just in-frame clones and leaves some out. The V and J calls and clone size were taken over from that table, and D and trimming were inferred from the DNA. The table includes over a million clones, roughly 95% detected once. The chain couples TRBV30 to TRBJ1-4, with D perhaps matching TRBD1 (6 bases). The TCR was taken from a man aged 25 to 40 in good health. The sequenced material came from naive CD4+ T cells sorted from blood. Subset defined: CD45RA+ positively selected. The DNA of the CDR3 is TGTGCCTGGATGGTAGGGGGAGGGAATGAAAAACTGTTTTTT. It is translated as CAWMVGGGNEKLFF.